This TCR beta chain derives from a study of cytomegalovirus exposure and HLA in healthy donors. 60 Vbeta and 13 Jbeta primers were used in PCR. Using immunoSEQ multiplex PCR, the repertoire was profiled, and TCRdb retains in-frame clones only, with some absent. The listing records around 42,000 clones. The V gene's germline CDR1 is MNHEY and CDR2 SVGAGI. The CDR3 has 15 amino acids. The ends lost 7 bases at V and 1 base at J; junction bases unmatched: 5. As concerns this clone: Its antigen is not known.

Findings and caveats of the study: In a later analysis, TCR association rates varied by HLA locus: DRB1 most, HLA-C fewest. Relative to equally common others, HLA-associated TCR beta chains showed greater clonal expansion in a later analysis. The classifier was said to identify cytomegalovirus status with high specificity and sensitivity. In a later analysis, a genetic analysis reported fewer productive-TCR N-insertions in an Asian-associated ancestry cluster than the cohort average.

Material for sequencing was PBMCs. This receptor was taken from a man in his thirties or forties in good health and CMV-seronegative. The gene calls are TRBV6-5 and TRBJ2-7, with 12 nucleotides matching TRBD2. CDR3 nucleotide sequence: TGTGCCAGCAAGCTAGCGGGAGGGCCTTCCTACGAGCAGTACTTC. This codes for CASKLAGGPSYEQYF.